This T cell receptor (beta chain) derives from a study of cytomegalovirus exposure and HLA in healthy donors. Regarding the study as a whole: In a later analysis, a genetic analysis reported fewer productive-TCR N-insertions in an Asian-associated ancestry cluster than the cohort average.

As regards this clone: What it binds is unknown.

Unmatched junction bases numbered 7, after V lost 6 bases and J lost 1 base. Germline V lookup: CDR1 ENHRY, CDR2 SYGVKD. The CDR3 runs 16 residues. PCR employed 60 Vbeta and 13 Jbeta primers. The table came from immunoSEQ multiplex PCR; TCRdb's copy has only in-frame clones and leaves some out. The sample contains 100,000 to 150,000 clones, approximately 71% of which appear only once. This rearrangement joins TRBV10-3 to TRBJ1-2, with 11 bases identical to TRBD1. Sequenced material: PBMCs. The sequence was collected from a woman aged 45-60 years in good health and CMV-seronegative. The CDR3 region is CAISGTGGYGNYGYTF. DNA of the CDR3: TGTGCCATCAGCGGGACAGGGGGGTACGGTAACTATGGCTACACCTTC.